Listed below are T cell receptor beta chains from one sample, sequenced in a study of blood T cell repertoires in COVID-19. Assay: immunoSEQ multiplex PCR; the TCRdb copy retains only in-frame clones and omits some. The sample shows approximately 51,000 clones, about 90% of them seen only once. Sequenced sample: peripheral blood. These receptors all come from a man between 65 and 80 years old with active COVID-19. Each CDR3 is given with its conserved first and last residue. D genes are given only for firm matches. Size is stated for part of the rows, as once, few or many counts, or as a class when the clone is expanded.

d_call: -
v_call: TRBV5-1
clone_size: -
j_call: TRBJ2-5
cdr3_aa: CASSFSGQETQYF
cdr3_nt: TGCGCCAGCAGCTTTTCAGGCCAAGAGACCCAGTACTTC

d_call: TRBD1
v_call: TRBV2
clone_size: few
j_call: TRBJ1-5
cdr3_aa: CAGSTGPGQPQHF
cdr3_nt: TGTGCCGGATCGACAGGGCCGGGTCAGCCCCAGCATTTT

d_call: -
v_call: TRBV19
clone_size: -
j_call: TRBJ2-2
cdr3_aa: CASRVGLGGELFF
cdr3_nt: TGTGCCAGTAGGGTAGGACTCGGAGGGGAGCTGTTTTTT

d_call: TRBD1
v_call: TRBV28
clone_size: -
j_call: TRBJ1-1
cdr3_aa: CASSLGRGPTEAFF
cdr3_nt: TGTGCCAGCAGTTTGGGTAGGGGGCCCACTGAAGCTTTCTTT

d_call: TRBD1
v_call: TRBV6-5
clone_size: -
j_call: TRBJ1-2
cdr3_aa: CASSYPGTGVYGYTF
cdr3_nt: TGTGCCAGCAGTTACCCCGGGACAGGGGTCTATGGCTACACCTTC

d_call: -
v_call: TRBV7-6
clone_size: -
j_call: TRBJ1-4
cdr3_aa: CASSLAGNEKLFF
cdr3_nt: TGTGCCAGCAGCTTAGCCGGGAATGAAAAACTGTTTTTT

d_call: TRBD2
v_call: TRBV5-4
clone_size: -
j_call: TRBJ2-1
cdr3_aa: CASSPGRGGHNEQFF
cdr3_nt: TGTGCCAGCAGCCCGGGTCGGGGGGGCCACAATGAGCAGTTCTTC

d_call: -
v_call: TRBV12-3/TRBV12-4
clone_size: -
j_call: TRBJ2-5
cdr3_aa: CASSFDSQETQYF
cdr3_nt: TGTGCCAGCAGTTTCGACAGCCAAGAGACCCAGTACTTC

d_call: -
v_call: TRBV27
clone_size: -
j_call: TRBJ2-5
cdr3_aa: CASSPGLTWVAQYF
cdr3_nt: TGTGCCAGCAGTCCGGGACTCACGTGGGTGGCCCAGTACTTC

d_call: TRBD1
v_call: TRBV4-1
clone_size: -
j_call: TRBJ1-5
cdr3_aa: CASSQGQGGNNQPQHF
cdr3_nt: TGCGCCAGCAGCCAAGGCCAGGGGGGTAACAATCAGCCCCAGCATTTT

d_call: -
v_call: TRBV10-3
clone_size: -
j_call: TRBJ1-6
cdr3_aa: CAISESREQGSSLHF
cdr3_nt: TGTGCCATCAGTGAGTCAAGGGAACAGGGAAGTTCCCTCCACTTT

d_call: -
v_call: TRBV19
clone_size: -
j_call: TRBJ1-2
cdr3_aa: CASSPEAYGYTF
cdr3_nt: TGTGCCAGTAGCCCAGAGGCGTATGGCTACACCTTC

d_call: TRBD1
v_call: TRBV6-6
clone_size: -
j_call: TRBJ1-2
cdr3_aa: CASSRGQGGSTNYGYTF
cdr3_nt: TGTGCCAGCAGCCGAGGACAGGGGGGGTCTACTAACTATGGCTACACCTTC

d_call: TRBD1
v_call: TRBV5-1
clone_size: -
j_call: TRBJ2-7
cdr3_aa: CASSLNVAGGRYEQYF
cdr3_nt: TGCGCCAGCAGCTTGAATGTCGCAGGGGGCCGGTACGAGCAGTACTTC

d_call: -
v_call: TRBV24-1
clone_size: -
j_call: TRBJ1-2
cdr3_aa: CATSDFDRQNYGYTF
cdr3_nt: TGTGCCACCAGTGATTTCGACAGGCAAAACTATGGCTACACCTTC

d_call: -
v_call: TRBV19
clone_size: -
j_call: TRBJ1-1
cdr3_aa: CASSRGVMNTEAFF
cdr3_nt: TGTGCCAGCTCGAGAGGAGTTATGAACACTGAAGCTTTCTTT

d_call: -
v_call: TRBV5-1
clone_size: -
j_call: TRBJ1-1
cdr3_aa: CASSLPPGRVNSEAFF
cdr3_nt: TGCGCCAGCAGCTTGCCTCCTGGCAGGGTGAATAGTGAAGCTTTCTTT

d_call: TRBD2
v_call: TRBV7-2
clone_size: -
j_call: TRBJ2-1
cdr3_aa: CASSLGLAGGQFF
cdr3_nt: TGTGCCAGCAGCTTGGGACTAGCGGGGGGGCAATTCTTC

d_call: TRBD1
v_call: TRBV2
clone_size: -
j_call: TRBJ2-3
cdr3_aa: CASGGQGGTDTQYF
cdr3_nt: TGTGCCAGCGGGGGACAGGGGGGGACAGATACGCAGTATTTT

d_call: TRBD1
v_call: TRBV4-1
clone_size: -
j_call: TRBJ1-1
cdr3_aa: CASSQDFPKGATEAFF
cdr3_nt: TGCGCCAGCAGCCAAGATTTCCCCAAGGGGGCCACTGAAGCTTTCTTT

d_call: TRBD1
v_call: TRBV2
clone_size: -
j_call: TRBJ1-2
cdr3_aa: CASVLQGDMNYGYTF
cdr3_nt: TGTGCCAGCGTCCTTCAGGGGGATATGAACTATGGCTACACCTTC

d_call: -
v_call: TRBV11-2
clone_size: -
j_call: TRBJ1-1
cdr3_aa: CASSLRAFKRAEAFF
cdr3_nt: TGTGCCAGCAGCCTACGGGCCTTCAAGAGGGCTGAAGCTTTCTTT

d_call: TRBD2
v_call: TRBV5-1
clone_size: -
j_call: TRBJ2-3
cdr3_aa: CASSVQRGPTGDTQYF
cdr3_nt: TGCGCCAGCAGCGTCCAGCGGGGGCCGACGGGAGATACGCAGTATTTT

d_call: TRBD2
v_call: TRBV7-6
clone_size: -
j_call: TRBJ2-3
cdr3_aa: CASSRSGGGTDTQYF
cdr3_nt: TGTGCCAGCAGCCGAAGCGGGGGGGGCACAGATACGCAGTATTTT

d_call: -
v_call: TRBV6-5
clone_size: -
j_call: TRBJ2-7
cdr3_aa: CASSRDYSSYEQYF
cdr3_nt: TGTGCCAGCAGCAGGGATTATAGCTCCTACGAGCAGTACTTC

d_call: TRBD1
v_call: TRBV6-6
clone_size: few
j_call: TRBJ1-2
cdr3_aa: CASSPDRAYGYTF
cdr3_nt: TGTGCCAGCAGCCCGGACAGGGCCTATGGCTACACCTTC

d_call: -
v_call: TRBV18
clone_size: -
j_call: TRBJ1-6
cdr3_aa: CASSTLGRPGDNNSPLHF
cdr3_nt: TGTGCCAGCTCAACCTTGGGCCGCCCAGGGGATAATAATTCACCCCTCCACTTT

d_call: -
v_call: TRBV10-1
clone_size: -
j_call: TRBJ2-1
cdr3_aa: CASSEWRSATYNEQFF
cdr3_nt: TGCGCCAGCAGTGAGTGGAGGTCAGCGACCTACAATGAGCAGTTCTTC

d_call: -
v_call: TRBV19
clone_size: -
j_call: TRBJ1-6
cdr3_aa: CASSILLADNSPLHF
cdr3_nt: TGTGCCAGTAGTATTCTGCTGGCCGATAATTCACCCCTCCACTTT

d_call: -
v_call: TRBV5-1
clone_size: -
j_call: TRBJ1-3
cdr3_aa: CASSSTQDSGNTIYF
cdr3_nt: TGCGCCAGCAGCTCGACACAGGATTCTGGAAACACCATATATTTT

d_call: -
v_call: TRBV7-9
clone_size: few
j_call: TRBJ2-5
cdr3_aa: CASSSGQPYQETQYF
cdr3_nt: TGTGCCAGCAGCTCAGGACAGCCGTACCAAGAGACCCAGTACTTC

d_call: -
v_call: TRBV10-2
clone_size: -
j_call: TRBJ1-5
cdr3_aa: CASSDWGGSSNQPQHF
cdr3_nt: TGCGCCAGCAGTGATTGGGGGGGGTCAAGCAATCAGCCCCAGCATTTT

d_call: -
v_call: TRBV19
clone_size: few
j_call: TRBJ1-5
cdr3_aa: CASSSIPGGQPQHF
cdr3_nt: TGTGCCAGTAGTTCGATCCCGGGTGGTCAGCCCCAGCATTTT

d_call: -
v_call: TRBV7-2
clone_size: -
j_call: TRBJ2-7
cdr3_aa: CASSLAREDEQYF
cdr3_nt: TGTGCCAGCAGCTTAGCCAGGGAGGACGAGCAGTACTTC

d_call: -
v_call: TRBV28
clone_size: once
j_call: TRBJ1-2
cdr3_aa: CASSFGGDYGYTF
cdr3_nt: TGTGCCAGCAGTTTCGGGGGAGACTATGGCTACACCTTC

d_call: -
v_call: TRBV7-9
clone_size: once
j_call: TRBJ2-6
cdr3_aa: CASSLQGLGANVLTF
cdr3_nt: TGTGCCAGCAGCTTACAGGGTCTGGGGGCCAACGTCCTGACTTTC

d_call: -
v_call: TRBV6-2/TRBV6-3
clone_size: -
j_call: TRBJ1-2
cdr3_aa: CASSQTFAARGPSGYTF
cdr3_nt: TGTGCCAGCAGTCAGACCTTTGCGGCCCGAGGTCCGAGCGGCTACACCTTC

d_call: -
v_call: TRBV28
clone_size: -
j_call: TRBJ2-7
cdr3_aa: CASSITGAYEQYF
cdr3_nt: TGTGCCAGCAGTATTACAGGAGCCTACGAGCAGTACTTC

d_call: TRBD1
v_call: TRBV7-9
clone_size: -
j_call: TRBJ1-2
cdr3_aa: CASSLEGLGQGADGYTF
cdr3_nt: TGTGCCAGCAGCTTAGAGGGGCTCGGACAGGGGGCGGATGGCTACACCTTC

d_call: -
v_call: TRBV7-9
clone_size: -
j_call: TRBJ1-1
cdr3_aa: CASSLVSGGNTEAFF
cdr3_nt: TGTGCCAGCAGCTTAGTATCCGGAGGGAACACTGAAGCTTTCTTT

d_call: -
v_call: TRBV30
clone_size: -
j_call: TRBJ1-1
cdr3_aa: CAWSVGGTMKAFF
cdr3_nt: TGTGCCTGGAGTGTTGGAGGCACGATGAAAGCTTTCTTT

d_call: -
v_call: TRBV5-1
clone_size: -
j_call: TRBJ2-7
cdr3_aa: CASSLEGVFSYEQYF
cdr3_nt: TGCGCCAGCAGCTTAGAGGGGGTTTTCTCCTACGAGCAGTACTTC

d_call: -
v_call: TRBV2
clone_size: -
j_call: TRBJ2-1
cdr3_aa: CASSEKPGWYYNEQFF
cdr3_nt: TGTGCCAGCAGTGAAAAACCGGGGTGGTACTACAATGAGCAGTTCTTC

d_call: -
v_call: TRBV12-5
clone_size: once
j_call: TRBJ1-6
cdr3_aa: CASGLSYRDSYNSPLHF
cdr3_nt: TGTGCTAGTGGTTTGTCCTATCGAGACTCCTATAATTCACCCCTCCACTTT

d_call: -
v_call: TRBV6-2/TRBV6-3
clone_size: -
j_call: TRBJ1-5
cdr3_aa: CASSPKALYSNQPQHF
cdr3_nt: TGTGCCAGCAGTCCCAAAGCCTTGTATAGCAATCAGCCCCAGCATTTT

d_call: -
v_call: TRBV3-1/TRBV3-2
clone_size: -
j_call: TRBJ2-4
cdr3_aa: CASSSPGGAPADIQYF
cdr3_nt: TGTGCCAGCAGCTCCCCCGGTGGGGCCCCGGCGGACATTCAGTACTTC

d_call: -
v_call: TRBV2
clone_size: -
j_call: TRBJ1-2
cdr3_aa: CASTPGFTNYGYTF
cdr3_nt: TGTGCCAGCACCCCGGGGTTCACTAACTATGGCTACACCTTC

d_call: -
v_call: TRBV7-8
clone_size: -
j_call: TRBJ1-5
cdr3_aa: CASSAQTGGAGHWPQHF
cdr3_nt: TGTGCCAGCAGCGCCCAAACGGGTGGGGCAGGGCATTGGCCCCAGCATTTT

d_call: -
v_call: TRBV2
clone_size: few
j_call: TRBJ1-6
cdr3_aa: CASRGDNSPLHF
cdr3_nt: TGTGCCAGCCGGGGTGATAATTCACCCCTCCACTTT

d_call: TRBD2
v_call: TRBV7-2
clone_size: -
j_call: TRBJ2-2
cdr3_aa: CASSTSGGWTGELFF
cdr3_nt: TGTGCCAGCAGTACTAGCGGGGGTTGGACCGGGGAGCTGTTTTTT

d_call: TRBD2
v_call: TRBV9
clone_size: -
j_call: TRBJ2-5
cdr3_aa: CASSAASGLREAQYF
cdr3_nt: TGTGCCAGCAGCGCTGCTAGCGGGCTCAGGGAGGCCCAGTACTTC

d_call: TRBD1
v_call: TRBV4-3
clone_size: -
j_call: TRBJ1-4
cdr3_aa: CASSQAGGREKLFF
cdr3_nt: TGCGCCAGCAGCCAAGCAGGGGGCCGGGAAAAACTGTTTTTT

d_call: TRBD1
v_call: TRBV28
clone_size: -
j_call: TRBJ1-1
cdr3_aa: CASSSSDRGWGTEAFF
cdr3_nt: TGTGCCAGCAGTTCATCGGACAGGGGGTGGGGAACTGAAGCTTTCTTT

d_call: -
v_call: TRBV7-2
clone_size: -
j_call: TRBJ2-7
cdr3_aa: CASSPPAETYEQYF
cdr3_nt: TGTGCCAGCAGCCCACCTGCTGAGACCTACGAGCAGTACTTC

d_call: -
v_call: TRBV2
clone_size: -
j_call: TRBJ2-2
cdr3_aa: CASSEALGRGANTGELFF
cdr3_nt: TGTGCCAGCAGTGAAGCGCTTGGTAGGGGCGCGAACACCGGGGAGCTGTTTTTT

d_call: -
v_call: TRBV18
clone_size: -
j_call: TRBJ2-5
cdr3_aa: CASSPIERETQYF
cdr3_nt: TGTGCCAGCTCACCAATTGAACGGGAGACCCAGTACTTC